The 16 T cell receptor beta chains given below trace back to one sample, sequenced in a study of beta chain features in type 1 diabetes. Broader study findings: In every one of the four CD4+ subsets, TCRB CDR3s were moderately but significantly shorter in Type 1 diabetes patients.

The investigators reverse transcribed all of the isolated RNA, so they sequenced expressed TCRB transcripts. Some clones are missing from TCRdb's copy, which holds only in-frame ones; the method was immunoSEQ multiplex PCR. The sample consists of about 140,000 clones, about 13% of them appearing once. For these receptors, no antigen is known. Input material: central memory CD4+ T cells from blood. These receptors were collected from a young man with type 1 diabetes.

This chain joins TRBV9 and TRBJ1-2; the match to TRBD1 covers 10 bases. Germline V gene data show CDR1 as SGDLS and CDR2 as YYNGEE. CDR3 length: 15 residues. V was pared by 2 bases and J by 1 base, with 2 bases of the junction left unmatched. The CDR3 coding sequence is TGTGCCAGCAGCGTCGGGACAGGGGATAACTATGGCTACACCTTC. This sequence encodes CASSVGTGDNYGYTF. Looking up the rest from reference TRBV9 and TRBJ1-2 gives the full variable domain: DSGVTQTPKHLITATGQRVTLRCSPRSGDLSVYWYQQSLDQGLQFLIQYYNGEERAKGNILERFSAQQFPDLHSELNLSSLELGDSALYFCASSVGTGDNYGYTFGSGTRLTVV.

A few counts support this clone. This rearrangement joins TRBV29-1 to TRBJ2-7; 10 bases are a match to TRBD2. Unmatched junction bases numbered 13, after V lost 2 bases and J lost 6 bases. The CDR3 covers 16 residues. Germline values: CDR1 SQVTM, CDR2 ANQGSEA. The CDR3 DNA follows: TGCAGCGTTGAACTAGCGGGGGACTACGGGCTCTCCGAGCAGTACTTC. It encodes CSVELAGDYGLSEQYF.

This clone was detected only a few times. The chain recombines TRBV10-1 with TRBJ1-1, with D unresolved. Germline V gene data show CDR1 as WNHNN and CDR2 as SYGVQD (reference sequence). Trimming cost V 6 bases and J 5 bases, with 16 bases left between them. This CDR3 contains 14 residues. CDR3: CASSLGGRDTEAFF. In DNA form, the CDR3 reads TGCGCCAGCAGCCTAGGTGGGAGAGATACTGAAGCTTTCTTT.

This clone has a handful of counts. The chain carries TRBV19 and TRBJ2-3; 8 bases line up with TRBD2. The J segment lost 6 bases and the V segment lost 4 bases, leaving 6 bases of the junction unmatched. Per germline, CDR1 LNHDA and CDR2 SQIVND (reference sequence). The CDR3 spans 14 residues. CDR3 in DNA: TGTGCCAGTAGTAACCCGGGACTAGAGGATACGCAGTATTTT. This translates into CASSNPGLEDTQYF.

The chain has TRBV9 and TRBJ1-6; D is ambiguous. Germline V gene lookup returns CDR1 SGDLS and CDR2 YYNGEE. The CDR3 runs 14 residues. Trimming shortened V by 3 bases and J by 6 bases, and 10 bases separated the two germline ends. CDR3: CASSEVQSNSPLHF. The CDR3, as DNA: TGTGCCAGCAGCGAGGTACAGAGTAATTCACCCCTCCACTTT.

DNA of the CDR3: TGTGCCAGCAGCGGGACACCGAACACCGGGGAGCTGTTTTTT. Amino acid sequence: CASSGTPNTGELFF. J is TRBJ2-2 and V is TRBV28; the D gene is possibly TRBD1 (6 bases). The CDR3 is made up of 14 amino acids. V gave up 6 bases and J gave up 0 bases, with 8 bases separating them. The germline gives CDR1 MDHEN, CDR2 SYDVKM.

The table lists this clone with a few counts. The rearrangement links TRBV27 to TRBJ2-1, with a weak D call TRBD1 (6 bases). This CDR3 is 13 amino acids long. The germline CDR1 and CDR2 sequences are MNHEY and SMNVEV (reference sequence). Between the trimmed V and J ends, which lost 5 bases and 8 bases, there was a span of 13 bases. The CDR3 nucleotides read TGTGCCAGCAGTAACAACAGGGTCCATGAGCAGTTCTTC. It codes for CASSNNRVHEQFF.

This clone was seen a few times. V and J are TRBV5-1 and TRBJ1-2; the D is unclear. Germline V gene lookup returns CDR1 SGHRS and CDR2 YFSETQ. CDR3 length: 15 amino acids. Trimming took off 6 bases at V and 4 bases at J, with 19 bases between the two ends. CDR3 protein: CASTAYTTTSYGYTF. As DNA, the CDR3 is TGCGCCAGCACCGCGTACACCACAACATCCTATGGCTACACCTTC.

The chain is built from TRBV6-1 and TRBJ2-5; perhaps TRBD1 as D (5 bases). V lost 5 bases, J lost 2 bases, and 15 bases lay in between. The germline CDR1 and CDR2 sequences are MNHNS and SASEGT. This CDR3 region has 15 residues. The CDR3 reads CASSITTVNQETQYF. CDR3 sequence (DNA): TGTGCCAGCAGTATCACGACAGTAAATCAAGAGACCCAGTACTTC.

This clone was seen only a few times. The chain has TRBV5-4 and TRBJ2-2, with 7 positions matching TRBD1. The length of the CDR3 is 16 residues. The germline V gene has CDR1 SGHNT and CDR2 YYREEE (reference sequence). The V segment lost 2 bases and the J segment 0 bases; nucleotides outside the gene matches: 4. The CDR3 region is CASSFQGTANTGELFF. The CDR3 coding sequence is TGTGCCAGCAGCTTCCAGGGGACAGCGAACACCGGGGAGCTGTTTTTT.

This clone was counted ten times or more. This sample also contains other DNA sequences that code for the same CDR3. J is TRBJ1-5 and V is TRBV30; D possibly corresponds to TRBD1 (5 bases). Germline assignment: CDR1 GTSNPN and CDR2 SVGIG (reference sequence). This CDR3 contains 13 residues. Trimming removed 3 bases from V and 1 base from J, with 7 bases in between. The CDR3 sequence: CAWRRDSNQPQHF. The CDR3 coding sequence is TGTGCCTGGAGGCGGGACAGCAATCAGCCCCAGCATTTT.

This clone was found a few times. The J gene is TRBJ1-2, the V gene TRBV14; no reliable D call. This CDR3 spans 12 amino acids. The germline gives CDR1 SGHDN, CDR2 FVKESK. The V end lost 8 bases, the J end lost 8 bases, and 15 bases lay between the germline ends. This CDR3 reads CASWRPPRGYTF. The DNA of the CDR3 is TGTGCCAGCTGGCGACCGCCTCGCGGCTACACCTTC.

With respect to this clone: It may be a read error: a sequence one base away is much more abundant. This same CDR3 is encoded by further DNA sequences in the sample. The CDR3 protein is CASSEAGGSNEKLFF. The CDR3 DNA reads as TGTGCCAGCAGTGAAGCAGGGGGGTCCAATGAAAAACTGTTTTTT. J is TRBJ1-4 and V is TRBV2; D is perhaps TRBD1 (6 bases). CDR3 length: 15 residues. The V and J ends lost 0 bases and 5 bases respectively, with 10 bases between them. Germline V lookup: CDR1 SNHLY, CDR2 FYNNEI.

This clone was detected only a few times. Other DNA sequences in the same sample also yield this CDR3. This sequence joins TRBV7-9 and TRBJ1-2, with 7 bases that match TRBD1. The CDR3 is 14 amino acids. The V gene's germline CDR1 is SEHNR and CDR2 FQNEAQ (reference sequence). Trimming took 1 base from V and 5 from J; bases not matched to a gene: 4. CDR3 in DNA: TGTGCCAGCAGCTTAGAGGCACAGGGGTATGGCTACACCTTC. Translated, it gives CASSLEAQGYGYTF.

This clone has just a few counts. The chain recombines TRBV25-1 with TRBJ2-5; 7 bases align to TRBD1. The CDR3 contains 14 residues. CDR1 and CDR2 (germline): MGHDK, SYGVNS. Trimming at V came to 4 bases and at J to 1 base, leaving 3 bases not matched to a gene. CDR3 sequence reads: CASSGGQPQETQYF. Written as DNA, the CDR3 is TGTGCCAGCAGTGGGGGACAGCCCCAAGAGACCCAGTACTTC.

This clone showed up many times. This chain links TRBV30 with TRBJ2-7; 7 nucleotides agree with TRBD2. Trimming cost V 1 base and J 0 bases; bases outside gene matches: 3. Germline V gene sequence: CDR1 GTSNPN, CDR2 SVGIG (reference sequence). This CDR3 comprises 14 residues. The CDR3 here is CAWSGPGGSYEQYF. The CDR3 bases are TGTGCCTGGAGTGGGCCGGGGGGCTCCTACGAGCAGTACTTC.